This T cell receptor beta chain was identified during a study of shared clonotypes between healthy human individuals. For the study at large: Researchers drew samples from a couple of women and three men aged 18 to 49. Study-wide results and caveats: Clonotypes not shared had lower generation probabilities than those common to all four donors.

Selected positively for CCR7 and CD45RO-negative, naive CD8 cells excluded terminally differentiated effector memory CD45RA+ cells. A remark on this clone: Its antigen is undetermined.

Deep was the level used in running the assay. Authors' processing steps: Junction-only sequences without quality scores were provided by ImmunoSEQ, so filtering was different. Clones were sequenced by immunoSEQ multiplex PCR, and TCRdb holds only the in-frame ones, with some missing. From that table come the V and J calls and clone size; the DNA was used to work out D and trimming. The sample lists 1.5 million to 2.5 million clones, roughly 94% occurring once. Per germline, CDR1 WSHSY and CDR2 SAAADI. V gave up 7 bases and J gave up 2 bases, with 12 bases separating them. CDR3 length equals 14 residues.

The TCR comes from a man aged 18 to 29 in good health. This sequence joins TRBV10-2 and TRBJ1-5; D gene uncertain. Source material: naive CD8+ T cells sorted from blood. CDR3 nucleotide sequence: TGCGCCAGCAAAAGTGACTCGGGCAATCAGCCCCAGCATTTT. Amino acids: CASKSDSGNQPQHF.